Below, 15 T cell receptor beta chains from the same sample are listed, as sequenced in a study of cytomegalovirus exposure and HLA in healthy donors. Data came from immunoSEQ multiplex PCR; TCRdb stores just in-frame clones and leaves some out. This table has tens of thousands of clones, 90% to 97% appearing once. The sequenced sample consisted of PBMCs. The receptors were sampled from a man between 18 and 35 years old in good health and CMV-seronegative.

CDR3 DNA sequence: TGTGCCAGCAGCTCCCCCGCGGGGTTTCGGGGTGATGAGCAGTTCTTC. The encoded protein is CASSSPAGFRGDEQFF. V is TRBV7-2 and J is TRBJ2-1, with D possibly matching TRBD2 (6 bases). This CDR3 is built from 16 residues. The germline gives CDR1 SGHTA, CDR2 FQGNSA. The V gene lost 4 bases and the J gene lost 8 bases, with 21 bases spanning the gap.

This chain joins TRBV27 and TRBJ2-2; 12 nucleotides line up with TRBD2. From germline, CDR1 is MNHEY and CDR2 SMNVEV (reference sequence). The V gene end was trimmed by 5 bases and the J gene end by 1 base; junction bases not matched to a gene: 5. CDR3 length equals 17 residues. In DNA, the CDR3 is TGTGCCAGCAGTCATCCGGGACTAGCGGGGAACACCGGGGAGCTGTTTTTT. Its translation is CASSHPGLAGNTGELFF.

The chain has TRBV29-1 and TRBJ2-1; tentative D call: TRBD2 (6 bases). CDR1 is SQVTM and CDR2 is ANQGSEA in the germline V gene. Trimming took 1 base from V and 0 from J, leaving 16 bases between them. This CDR3 comprises 17 residues. CDR3 nucleotides: TGCAGCGTTGAAGGTTTTGTAGCGGCTAGCTCCTACAATGAGCAGTTCTTC. As protein: CSVEGFVAASSYNEQFF.

The chain employs TRBV28 and TRBJ1-4; no clear D gene. Between the trimmed V and J ends, which lost 8 bases and 15 bases, there was a span of 28 bases. CDR3 length: 15 residues. Germline V gene sequence: CDR1 MDHEN, CDR2 SYDVKM. The CDR3 sequence: CASQPLNSIMKKLFF. The CDR3 DNA is TGTGCCAGCCAACCCCTTAACAGCATAATGAAAAAGTTGTTTTTT.

This chain joins TRBV14 and TRBJ1-1; D not certain. The CDR3 is 12 residues long. Trimming removed 4 bases at V and 7 bases at J, with 10 bases between. In germline, CDR1 is SGHDN, CDR2 FVKESK. CDR3 sequence: CASSPSRDEAFF. DNA of the CDR3: TGTGCCAGCAGCCCTTCGAGAGATGAAGCTTTCTTT.

The rearrangement uses TRBV5-1 and TRBJ2-2; 7 bases agree with TRBD1. The CDR3 spans 17 residues. The V gene's germline CDR1 is SGHRS and CDR2 YFSETQ. V trimming: 4 bases; J trimming: 0 bases; junction bases outside the gene matches: 9. The CDR3 protein is CASSTQPTGPNTGELFF. As DNA, the CDR3 is TGCGCCAGCAGCACTCAGCCGACAGGGCCGAACACCGGGGAGCTGTTTTTT.

The chain uses TRBV11-3 and TRBJ2-5; no clear D gene. Germline values: CDR1 SGHNT, CDR2 YENEEA. Between the trimmed V and J ends, which lost 1 base and 7 bases, there was a span of 10 bases. The CDR3 covers 13 residues. The CDR3 DNA is TGTGCCAGCAGCTTAGGGCCCGCAGGGACCCAGTACTTC. Translating it yields CASSLGPAGTQYF.

V and J are TRBV28 and TRBJ1-4; no firm D call. The V end lost 3 bases, the J end lost 4 bases, and 15 bases lay between the germline ends. Germline V lookup: CDR1 MDHEN, CDR2 SYDVKM. This CDR3 is built from 16 residues. CDR3 DNA: TGTGCCAGCAGTTTGGGGAGACTGGAATTTAATGAAAAACTGTTTTTT. Its translation is CASSLGRLEFNEKLFF.

Only one count was recorded for this clone. The CDR3 coding sequence is TGTGCCAGCAGTGGGGCGGGGGGAAGGGGATATGGCTACACCTTC. As protein: CASSGAGGRGYGYTF. V usage is TRBV25-1 and J usage is TRBJ1-2; D possibly corresponds to TRBD1 (5 bases). V was cut by 4 bases and J by 5 bases, with 17 bases left in between. The CDR3 sequence is 15 residues long. Germline CDR1 and CDR2: MGHDK and SYGVNS.

This chain joins TRBV10-1 and TRBJ2-3; 9 nucleotides line up with TRBD2. V gave up 3 bases and J gave up 4 bases; unmatched junction bases: 2. This CDR3 is 14 amino acids long. Germline CDR1 reads WNHNN; CDR2 reads SYGVQD (reference sequence). The CDR3 loop reads CASSEGLAPDTQYF. In DNA form, the CDR3 reads TGCGCCAGCAGTGAAGGACTAGCGCCAGATACGCAGTATTTT.

The chain employs TRBV7-8 and TRBJ2-1; tentatively, D is TRBD2 (6 bases). Germline V gives CDR1 SGHVS, CDR2 FQNEAQ. CDR3 length: 16 residues. V was clipped by 1 base and J by 3 bases, with 13 bases between them. The CDR3 nucleotides read TGTGCCAGCAGCTTAGGCAGGGAGGCTATCTACAATGAGCAGTTCTTC. This gives the protein CASSLGREAIYNEQFF.

The chain recombines TRBV27 with TRBJ2-5; TRBD1 aligns across 7 bases. The tail of the sequence fits TRBJ2-7 better, so the J call may be wrong. The CDR3 sequence is 12 residues long. Germline V gene data show CDR1 as MNHEY and CDR2 as SMNVEV (reference sequence). CDR3 loop: CASSTGWNEQYF. CDR3 bases: TGTGCCAGCTCGACAGGGTGGAACGAGCAGTACTTC.

V usage is TRBV7-2 and J usage is TRBJ1-5, with D possibly matching TRBD1 (6 bases). This CDR3 spans 14 amino acids. V shed 6 bases and J shed 7 bases, with 16 bases lying between them. Germline loops: CDR1 SGHTA, CDR2 FQGNSA. In DNA form, the CDR3 reads TGTGCCAGCAGTCATCCAGGGGTCGGGCAGCCCCAGCATTTT. Its protein product is CASSHPGVGQPQHF.

Regarding this clone: A junction boundary mismatches the germline segment, possibly from a read error. This rearrangement joins TRBV28 to TRBJ1-4, with no clear D. The length of the CDR3 is 16 residues. Per germline, CDR1 MDHEN and CDR2 SYDVKM. CDR3 sequence (DNA): TGTGCCGGCAGTTTGGGGAGACTGGAATTTAATGAAAAACTGTTTTTT. Translated: CAGSLGRLEFNEKLFF.

The sample holds one count of this clone. The chain links TRBV28 to TRBJ2-3; possibly TRBD1 for D (5 bases). This CDR3 comprises 14 residues. Germline V gene lookup returns CDR1 MDHEN and CDR2 SYDVKM. The V end was cut by 3 bases, the J end by 6 bases, with 13 bases between. The CDR3 DNA reads as TGTGCCAGCAGTTTGACAGCCAACGGGGATACGCAGTATTTT. Translating it yields CASSLTANGDTQYF.